The entry below describes one T cell receptor beta chain. Its antigen is currently unknown. This entry comes from a study of shared clonotypes between healthy human individuals. The V gene's germline CDR1 is MNHEY and CDR2 SVGAGI. V lost 10 bases, J lost 5 bases, and 17 bases lay in between. This CDR3 has 13 residues. Libraries were prepared by immunoSEQ multiplex PCR; TCRdb keeps only in-frame clonotypes and omits some of them. The table lists 2.3 million or so clones, 80% to 95% of them singletons. Study-level points and caveats: Sampling involved blood alone; tissue repertoires likely differ.

The V call is TRBV6-5, the J call TRBJ2-5; possibly TRBD2 for D (6 bases). The sequencing sample was made of naive CD4+ T cells from PBMCs. Subset noted: CD45RA+ positively selected. The TCR sequence derives from a man between 18 and 29 years old in good health. Some clones in this sample may be carry-over from other donors' samples. The CDR3: CATSDSEGETQYF. The CDR3 DNA sequence: TGTGCCACCTCGGACTCGGAGGGTGAGACCCAGTACTTC.